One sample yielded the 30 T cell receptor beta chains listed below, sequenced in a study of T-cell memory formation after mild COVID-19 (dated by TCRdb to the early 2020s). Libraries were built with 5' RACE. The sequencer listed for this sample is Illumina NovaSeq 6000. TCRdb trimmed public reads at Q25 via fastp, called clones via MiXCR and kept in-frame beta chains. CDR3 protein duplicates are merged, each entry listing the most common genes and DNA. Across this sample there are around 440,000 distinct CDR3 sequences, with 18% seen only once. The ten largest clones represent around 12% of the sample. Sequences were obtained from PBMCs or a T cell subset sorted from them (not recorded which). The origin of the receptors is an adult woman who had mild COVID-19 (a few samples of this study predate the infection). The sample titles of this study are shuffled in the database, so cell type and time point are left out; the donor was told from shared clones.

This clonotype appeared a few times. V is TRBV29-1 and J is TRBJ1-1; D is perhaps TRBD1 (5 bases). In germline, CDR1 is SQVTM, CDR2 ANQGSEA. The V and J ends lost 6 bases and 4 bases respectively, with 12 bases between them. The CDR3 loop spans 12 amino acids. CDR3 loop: CSVGRVGTEAFF. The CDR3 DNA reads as TGCAGCGTAGGCAGGGTGGGCACTGAAGCTTTCTTT.

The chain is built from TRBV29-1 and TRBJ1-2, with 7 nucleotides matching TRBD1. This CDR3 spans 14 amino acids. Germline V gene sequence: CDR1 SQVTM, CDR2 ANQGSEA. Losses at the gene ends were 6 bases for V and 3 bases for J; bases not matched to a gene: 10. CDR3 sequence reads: CSVGTASWDYGYTF. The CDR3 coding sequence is TGCAGCGTGGGGACAGCCTCTTGGGACTATGGCTACACCTTC.

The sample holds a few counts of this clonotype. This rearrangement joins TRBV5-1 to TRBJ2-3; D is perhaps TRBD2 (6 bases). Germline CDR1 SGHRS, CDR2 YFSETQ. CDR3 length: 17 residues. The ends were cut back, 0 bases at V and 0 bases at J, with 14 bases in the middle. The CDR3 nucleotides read TGCGCCAGCAGCTTGGTCAGCTGGGGGAGGAGCACAGATACGCAGTATTTT. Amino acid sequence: CASSLVSWGRSTDTQYF. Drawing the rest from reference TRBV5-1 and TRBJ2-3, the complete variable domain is KAGVTQTPRYLIKTRGQQVTLSCSPISGHRSVSWYQQTPGQGLQFLFEYFSETQRNKGNFPGRFSGRQFSNSRSEMNVSTLELGDSALYLCASSLVSWGRSTDTQYFGPGTRLTVL.

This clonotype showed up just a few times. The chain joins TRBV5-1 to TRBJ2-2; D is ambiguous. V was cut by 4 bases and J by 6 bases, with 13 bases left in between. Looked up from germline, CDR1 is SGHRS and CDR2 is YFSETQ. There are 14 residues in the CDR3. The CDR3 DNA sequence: TGCGCCAGCAGCCCTACAGCAAGTCCCGGGGAGCTGTTTTTT. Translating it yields CASSPTASPGELFF.

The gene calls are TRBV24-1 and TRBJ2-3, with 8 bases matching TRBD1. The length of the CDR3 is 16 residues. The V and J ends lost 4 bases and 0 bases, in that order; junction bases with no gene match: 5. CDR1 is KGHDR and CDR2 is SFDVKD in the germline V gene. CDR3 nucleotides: TGTGCCACCAGTGACGGGACAGGCCATAGCACAGATACGCAGTATTTT. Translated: CATSDGTGHSTDTQYF.

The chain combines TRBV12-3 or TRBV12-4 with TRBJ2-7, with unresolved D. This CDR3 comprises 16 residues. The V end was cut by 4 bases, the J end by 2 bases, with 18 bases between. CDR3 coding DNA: TGTGCCAGCAGTTCCCGTTTTGGGCAAGGAGCCTACGAGCAGTACTTC. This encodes CASSSRFGQGAYEQYF.

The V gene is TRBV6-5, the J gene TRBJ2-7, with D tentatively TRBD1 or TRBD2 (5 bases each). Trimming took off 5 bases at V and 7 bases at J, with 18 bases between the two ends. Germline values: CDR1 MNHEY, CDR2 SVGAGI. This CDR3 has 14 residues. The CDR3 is CASSKRRDLGEQYF. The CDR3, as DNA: TGTGCCAGCAGTAAACGCAGGGACCTGGGGGAGCAGTACTTC.

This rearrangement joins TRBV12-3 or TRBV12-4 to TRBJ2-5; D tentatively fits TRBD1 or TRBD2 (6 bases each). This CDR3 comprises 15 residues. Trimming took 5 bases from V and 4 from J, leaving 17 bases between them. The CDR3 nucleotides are TGTGCCAGCAGTCCCGGAGGGGGTTGGGGAGAGACCCAGTACTTC. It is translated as CASSPGGGWGETQYF.

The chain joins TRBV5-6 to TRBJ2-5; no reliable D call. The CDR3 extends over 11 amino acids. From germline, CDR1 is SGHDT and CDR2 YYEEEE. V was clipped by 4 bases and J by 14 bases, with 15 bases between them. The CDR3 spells CASSLGQWRYF. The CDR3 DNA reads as TGTGCCAGCAGCCTCGGTCAATGGCGTTACTTC.

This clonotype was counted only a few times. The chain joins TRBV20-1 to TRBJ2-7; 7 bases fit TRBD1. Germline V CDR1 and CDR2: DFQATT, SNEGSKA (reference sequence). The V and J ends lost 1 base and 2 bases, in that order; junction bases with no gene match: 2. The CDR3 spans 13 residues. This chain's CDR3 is CSARVGTAYEQYF. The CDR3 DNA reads TGCAGTGCTAGAGTAGGGACAGCCTACGAGCAGTACTTC.

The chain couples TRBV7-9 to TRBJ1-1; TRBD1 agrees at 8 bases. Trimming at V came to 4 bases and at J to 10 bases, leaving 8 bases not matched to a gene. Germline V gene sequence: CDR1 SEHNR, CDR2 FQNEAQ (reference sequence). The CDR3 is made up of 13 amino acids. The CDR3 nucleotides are TGTGCCAGCAGCTCGGCAGGGGGCGGACTAGCTTTCTTT. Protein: CASSSAGGGLAFF.

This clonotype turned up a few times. This CDR3 reads CSAGTSGRTGELFF. The CDR3 DNA reads TGCAGTGCTGGGACTAGCGGGAGAACCGGGGAGCTGTTTTTT. The gene calls are TRBV20-1 and TRBJ2-2, with 14 bases matching TRBD2. V gave up 5 bases and J gave up 5 bases; unmatched junction bases: 1. The CDR3 loop spans 14 amino acids. Germline CDR1 and CDR2: DFQATT and SNEGSKA (reference sequence).

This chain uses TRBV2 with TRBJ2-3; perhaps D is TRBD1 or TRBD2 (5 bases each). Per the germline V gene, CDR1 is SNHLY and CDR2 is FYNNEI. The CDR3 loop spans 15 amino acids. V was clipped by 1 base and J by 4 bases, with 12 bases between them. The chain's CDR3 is CASSEGVQGADTQYF. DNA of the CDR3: TGTGCCAGCAGTGAAGGGGTCCAGGGAGCAGATACGCAGTATTTT.

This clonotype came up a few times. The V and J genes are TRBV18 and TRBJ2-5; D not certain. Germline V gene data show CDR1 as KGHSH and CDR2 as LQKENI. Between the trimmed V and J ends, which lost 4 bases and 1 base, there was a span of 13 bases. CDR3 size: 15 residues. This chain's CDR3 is CASSQARRLQETQYF. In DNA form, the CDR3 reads TGTGCCAGCTCACAGGCCCGAAGGCTCCAAGAGACCCAGTACTTC.

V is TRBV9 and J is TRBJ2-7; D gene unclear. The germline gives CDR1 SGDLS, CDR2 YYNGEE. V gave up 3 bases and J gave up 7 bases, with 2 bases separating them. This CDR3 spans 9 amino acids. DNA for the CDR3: TGTGCCAGCAGCGCGGAGCAGTACTTC. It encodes CASSAEQYF.

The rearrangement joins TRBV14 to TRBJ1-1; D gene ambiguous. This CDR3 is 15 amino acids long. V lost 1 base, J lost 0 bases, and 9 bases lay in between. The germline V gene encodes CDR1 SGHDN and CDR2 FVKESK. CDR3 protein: CASSQGVGLNTEAFF. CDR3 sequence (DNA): TGTGCCAGCAGCCAAGGGGTCGGATTGAACACTGAAGCTTTCTTT.

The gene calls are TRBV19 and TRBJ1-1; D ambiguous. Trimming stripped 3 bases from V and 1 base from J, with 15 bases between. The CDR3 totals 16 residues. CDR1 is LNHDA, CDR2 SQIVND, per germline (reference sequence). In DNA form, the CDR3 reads TGTGCCAGTAGTATCCTTGCAGGAGGCTGGAACACTGAAGCTTTCTTT. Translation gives CASSILAGGWNTEAFF.

The DNA for the CDR3 is TGTGCCAGCAGCCAAAGAGCAGGGGAACAGCGGTATGGCTACACCTTC. It encodes CASSQRAGEQRYGYTF. This chain connects TRBV3-1 to TRBJ1-2; possible D gene TRBD1, 6 bases. Trimming stripped 2 bases from V and 5 bases from J, with 18 bases between. CDR1 and CDR2 from the germline V gene are LGHDT and YNNKEL (reference sequence). The CDR3 covers 16 residues.

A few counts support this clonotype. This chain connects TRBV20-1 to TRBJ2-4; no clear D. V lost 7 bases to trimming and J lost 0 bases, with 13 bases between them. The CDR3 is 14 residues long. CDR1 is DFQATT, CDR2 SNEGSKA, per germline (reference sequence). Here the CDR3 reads CSVVRPLAKNIQYF. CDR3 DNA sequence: TGCAGTGTCGTGAGACCACTAGCCAAAAACATTCAGTACTTC.

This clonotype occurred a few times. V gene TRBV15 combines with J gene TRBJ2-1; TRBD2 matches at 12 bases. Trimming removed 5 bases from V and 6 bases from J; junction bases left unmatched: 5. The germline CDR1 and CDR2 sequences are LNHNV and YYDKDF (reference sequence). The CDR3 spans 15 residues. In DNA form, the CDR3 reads TGTGCCACCAGCGCAACTAGCGGGGGGTCCAATGAGCAGTTCTTC. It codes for CATSATSGGSNEQFF.

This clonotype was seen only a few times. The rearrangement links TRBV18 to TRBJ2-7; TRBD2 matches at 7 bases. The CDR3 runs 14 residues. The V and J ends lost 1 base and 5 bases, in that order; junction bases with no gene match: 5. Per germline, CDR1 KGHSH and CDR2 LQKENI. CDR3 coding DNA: TGTGCCAGCTCACCACGGGCGGGGGAACACGAGCAGTACTTC. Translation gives CASSPRAGEHEQYF.

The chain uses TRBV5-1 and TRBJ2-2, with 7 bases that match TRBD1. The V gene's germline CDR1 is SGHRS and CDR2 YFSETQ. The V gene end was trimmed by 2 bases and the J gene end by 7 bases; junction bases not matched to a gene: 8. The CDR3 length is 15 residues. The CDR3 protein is CASSFFRTGGGELFF. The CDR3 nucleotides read TGCGCCAGCAGCTTTTTTAGGACAGGCGGCGGGGAGCTGTTTTTT.

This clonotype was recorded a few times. The CDR3 loop is CASSQDLDRPAVEQFF. For the CDR3, the DNA is TGCGCCAGCAGCCAAGATTTGGACAGGCCCGCGGTTGAGCAGTTCTTC. This sequence joins TRBV4-1 and TRBJ2-1; 7 bases agree with TRBD1. CDR1 and CDR2 from the germline V gene are MGHRA and YSYEKL. V lost 0 bases to trimming and J lost 9 bases; unmatched junction nucleotides: 11. This CDR3 contains 16 residues.

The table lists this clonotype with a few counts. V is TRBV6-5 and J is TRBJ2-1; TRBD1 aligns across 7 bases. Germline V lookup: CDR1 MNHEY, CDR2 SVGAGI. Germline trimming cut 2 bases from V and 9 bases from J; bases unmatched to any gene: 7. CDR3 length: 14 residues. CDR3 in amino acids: CASSYREGAGEQFF. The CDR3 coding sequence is TGTGCCAGCAGTTACCGCGAGGGGGCGGGTGAGCAGTTCTTC.

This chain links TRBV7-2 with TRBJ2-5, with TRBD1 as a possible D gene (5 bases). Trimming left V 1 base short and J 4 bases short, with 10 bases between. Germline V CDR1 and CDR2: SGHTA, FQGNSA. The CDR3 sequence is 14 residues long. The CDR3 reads CASSLVLRGETQYF. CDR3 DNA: TGTGCCAGCAGCTTAGTATTAAGGGGAGAGACCCAGTACTTC.

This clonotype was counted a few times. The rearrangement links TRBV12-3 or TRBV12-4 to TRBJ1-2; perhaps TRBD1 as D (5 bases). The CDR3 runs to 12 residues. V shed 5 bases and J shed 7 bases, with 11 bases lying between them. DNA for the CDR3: TGTGCCAGCAGTCCAGGGAGGTTTGGCTACACCTTC. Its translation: CASSPGRFGYTF.

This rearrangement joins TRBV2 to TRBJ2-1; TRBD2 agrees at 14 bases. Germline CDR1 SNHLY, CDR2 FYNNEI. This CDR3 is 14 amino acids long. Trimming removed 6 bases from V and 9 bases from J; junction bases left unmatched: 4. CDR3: CASSVGLAGGEQFF. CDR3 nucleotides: TGTGCCAGCAGCGTAGGACTAGCGGGGGGTGAGCAGTTCTTC.

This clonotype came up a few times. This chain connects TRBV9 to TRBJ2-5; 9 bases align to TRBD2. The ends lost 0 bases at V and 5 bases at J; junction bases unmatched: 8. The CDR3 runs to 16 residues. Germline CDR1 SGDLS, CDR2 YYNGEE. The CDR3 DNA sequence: TGTGCCAGCAGCGTAGAGGGAACTAGCGGGTCGGAGACCCAGTACTTC. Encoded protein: CASSVEGTSGSETQYF.

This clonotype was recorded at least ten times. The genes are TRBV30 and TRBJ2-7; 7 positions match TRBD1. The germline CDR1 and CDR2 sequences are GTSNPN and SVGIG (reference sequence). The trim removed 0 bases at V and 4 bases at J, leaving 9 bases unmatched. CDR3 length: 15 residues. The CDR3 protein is CAWSVSDRPFYEQYF. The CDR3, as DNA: TGTGCCTGGAGTGTTTCGGACAGGCCCTTTTACGAGCAGTACTTC.

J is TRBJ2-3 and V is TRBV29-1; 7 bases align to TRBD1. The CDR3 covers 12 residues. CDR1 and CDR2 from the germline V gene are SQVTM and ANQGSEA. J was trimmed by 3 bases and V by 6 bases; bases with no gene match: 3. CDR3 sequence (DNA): TGCAGCGTCACGACAGGGACAGATACGCAGTATTTT. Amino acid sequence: CSVTTGTDTQYF.